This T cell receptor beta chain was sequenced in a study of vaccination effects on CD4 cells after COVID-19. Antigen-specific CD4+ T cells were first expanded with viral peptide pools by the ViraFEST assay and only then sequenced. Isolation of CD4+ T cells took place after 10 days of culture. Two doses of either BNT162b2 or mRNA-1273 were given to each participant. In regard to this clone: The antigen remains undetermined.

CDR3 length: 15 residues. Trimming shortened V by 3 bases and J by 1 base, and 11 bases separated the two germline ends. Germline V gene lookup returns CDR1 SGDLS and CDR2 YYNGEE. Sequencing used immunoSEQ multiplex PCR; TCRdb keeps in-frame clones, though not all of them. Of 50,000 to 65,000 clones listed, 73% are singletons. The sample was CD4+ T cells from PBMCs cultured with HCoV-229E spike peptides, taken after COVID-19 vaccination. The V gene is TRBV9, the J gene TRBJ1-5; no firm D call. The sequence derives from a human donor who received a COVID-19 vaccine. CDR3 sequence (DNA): TGTGCCAGCAGCGACGGGAGGGCGAGCAATCAGCCCCAGCATTTT. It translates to CASSDGRASNQPQHF.